Listed below are T cell receptor beta chains from one sample, sequenced in a study of T cells and Merkel cell carcinoma outcomes. Clones were sequenced by immunoSEQ multiplex PCR, and TCRdb holds only the in-frame ones, with some missing. The repertoire holds about 2,100 clones, with 88% as singletons. The sequenced material came from tumor tissue from Merkel cell carcinoma. These receptors were obtained from a human donor with Merkel cell carcinoma. Both conserved end residues are trimmed from each CDR3. Fields, in order: CDR3 protein, J gene, V gene, clone size. Some rows have no size entry. The others give once, few or many, or a class for an expanded clone.

AWSIMGLSGNTIY	TRBJ1-3	TRBV30	once
ASNRGVNTEAF	TRBJ1-1	TRBV27	.
ASSPNYEAF	TRBJ1-1	TRBV18	.
ASTGPVFTDTQY	TRBJ2-3	TRBV7-8	.
ASSLSTNTEAF	TRBJ1-1	TRBV28	.
ASSSRRGVETQY	TRBJ2-5	TRBV7-7	.
ASSPTGRGRSEQY	TRBJ2-7	TRBV5-6	.
VSSSMGGGNTIY	TRBJ1-3	TRBV6-1	.
ASRTGTSGRGTDTQY	TRBJ2-3	TRBV27	.
ASSTQPANVLT	TRBJ2-6	TRBV7-2	.
ASSGRTEAF	TRBJ1-1	TRBV2	.
ASILWNTQY	TRBJ2-3	TRBV7-2	few
SVQSGGRNTGELF	TRBJ2-2	TRBV29-1	once
ASKGTGEDAF	TRBJ1-1	TRBV5-1	.
AWSVIWRAYGYT	TRBJ1-2	TRBV30	once
ASSKAGGRINEKLF	TRBJ1-4	TRBV21-1	.
ASSLEVFQTQY	TRBJ2-5	TRBV11-2	.
ASSQEGGINQPQH	TRBJ1-5	TRBV7-9	.
ASSIKGSNQPQH	TRBJ1-5	TRBV19	once
ASSQGQSSYEQY	TRBJ2-7	TRBV4-1	.
ASSFSGVGEKLF	TRBJ1-4	TRBV27	.
SARTGDEQY	TRBJ2-7	TRBV20-1	.
ASSPGTSTDTQY	TRBJ2-3	TRBV5-1	.
ASSHDRNNQPQH	TRBJ1-5	TRBV7-9	.
ASSSTRDREQY	TRBJ2-7	TRBV6-6	once
AWSGGFNYGYT	TRBJ1-2	TRBV30	.
ASSFNSYEQY	TRBJ2-7	TRBV27	.
ASSFGSESGYT	TRBJ1-2	TRBV27	.
SVEAQGKLAEAF	TRBJ1-1	TRBV29-1	.
ASSLKVGTLTYEQY	TRBJ2-7	TRBV5-1	few
ASSVGGGTPLH	TRBJ1-6	TRBV9	.
ASSREVGETQY	TRBJ2-5	TRBV18	.
ASSQYQGEKELF	TRBJ2-2	TRBV4-1	.
ASSNREGATDAQY	TRBJ2-3	TRBV7-9	.
ASSTRVGEAKNIQY	TRBJ2-4	TRBV5-1	.
ASSSPRSEQY	TRBJ2-7	TRBV5-6	.
ASSPTGGRREQF	TRBJ2-1	TRBV28	.
ASSLPGASTDTQY	TRBJ2-3	TRBV19	once
ASSIPGLAKLQY	TRBJ2-4	TRBV11-2	once
ASSLESGASSTDTQY	TRBJ2-3	TRBV11-3	.
ASRRVTGDSYEQY	TRBJ2-7	TRBV27	.
AWSYGLAGSTDTQY	TRBJ2-3	TRBV30	.
ASTALLGRGEKLF	TRBJ1-4	TRBV7-9	.
SVLDRGNEKLF	TRBJ1-4	TRBV29-1	.
ASSSGLASYEQY	TRBJ2-7	TRBV11-2	few
ASSRSSGGNEKLF	TRBJ1-4	TRBV9	.
ASSGARGLNYGYT	TRBJ1-2	TRBV5-1	.
AWLAGGPTDTQY	TRBJ2-3	TRBV30	.
SARGQVEAF	TRBJ1-1	TRBV20-1	.
ASSSRNGNEQF	TRBJ2-1	TRBV7-9	.
ASSPREGSQETQY	TRBJ2-5	TRBV19	.
ASSSSGAGELF	TRBJ2-2	TRBV5-1	.
SVPPRQGARVYGYT	TRBJ1-2	TRBV29-1	.
ASSVGTSGGPGLETQY	TRBJ2-5	TRBV9	.
ASSRGQGQETQY	TRBJ2-5	TRBV9	.